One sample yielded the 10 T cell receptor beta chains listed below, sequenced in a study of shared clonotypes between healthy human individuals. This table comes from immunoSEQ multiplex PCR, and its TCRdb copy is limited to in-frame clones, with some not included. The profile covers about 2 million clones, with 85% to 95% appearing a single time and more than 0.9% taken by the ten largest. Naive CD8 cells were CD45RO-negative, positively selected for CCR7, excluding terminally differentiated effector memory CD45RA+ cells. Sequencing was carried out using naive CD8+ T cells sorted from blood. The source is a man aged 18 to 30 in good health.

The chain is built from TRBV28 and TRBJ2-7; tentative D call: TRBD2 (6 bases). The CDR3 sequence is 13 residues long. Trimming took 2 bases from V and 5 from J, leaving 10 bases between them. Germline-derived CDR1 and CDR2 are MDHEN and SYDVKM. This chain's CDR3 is CASSLITSHEQYF. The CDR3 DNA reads TGTGCCAGCAGTTTAATTACTAGCCACGAGCAGTACTTC.

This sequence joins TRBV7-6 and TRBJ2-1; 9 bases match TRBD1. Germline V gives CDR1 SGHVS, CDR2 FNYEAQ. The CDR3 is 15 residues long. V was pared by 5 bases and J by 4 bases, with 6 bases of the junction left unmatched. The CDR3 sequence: CASSSRQGVYNEQFF. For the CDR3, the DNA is TGTGCCAGCAGCAGTCGACAGGGGGTATACAATGAGCAGTTCTTC.

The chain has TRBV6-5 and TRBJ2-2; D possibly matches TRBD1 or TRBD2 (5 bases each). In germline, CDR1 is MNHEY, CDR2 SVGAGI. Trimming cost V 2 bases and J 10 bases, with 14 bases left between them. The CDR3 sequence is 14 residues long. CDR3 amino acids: CASSYPGPRMELFF. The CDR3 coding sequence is TGTGCCAGCAGTTACCCGGGACCGCGCATGGAGCTGTTTTTT.

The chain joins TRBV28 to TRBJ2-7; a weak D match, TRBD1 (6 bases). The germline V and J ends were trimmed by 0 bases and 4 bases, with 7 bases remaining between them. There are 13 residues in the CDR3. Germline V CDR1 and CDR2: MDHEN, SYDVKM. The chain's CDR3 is CASSLWGAYEQYF. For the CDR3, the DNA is TGTGCCAGCAGTTTATGGGGGGCGTACGAGCAGTACTTC.

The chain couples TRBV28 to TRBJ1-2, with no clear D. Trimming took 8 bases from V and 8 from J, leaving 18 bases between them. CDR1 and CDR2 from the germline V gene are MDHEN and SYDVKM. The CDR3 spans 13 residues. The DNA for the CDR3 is TGTGCCAGCTCCACCTTAGGCGGGAACGGCTACACCTTC. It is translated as CASSTLGGNGYTF.

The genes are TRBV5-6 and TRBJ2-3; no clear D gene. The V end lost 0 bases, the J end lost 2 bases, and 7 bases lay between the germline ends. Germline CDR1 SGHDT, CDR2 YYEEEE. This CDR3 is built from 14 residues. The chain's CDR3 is CASSLEAATDTQYF. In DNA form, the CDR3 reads TGTGCCAGCAGCTTGGAGGCAGCCACAGATACGCAGTATTTT.

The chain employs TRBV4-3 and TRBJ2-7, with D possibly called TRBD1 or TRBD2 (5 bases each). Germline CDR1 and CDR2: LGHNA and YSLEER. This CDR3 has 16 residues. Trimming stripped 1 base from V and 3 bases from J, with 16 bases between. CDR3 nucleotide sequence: TGCGCCAGCAGCCAAGGTATCGGGACGGAGTTCTACGAGCAGTACTTC. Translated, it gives CASSQGIGTEFYEQYF.

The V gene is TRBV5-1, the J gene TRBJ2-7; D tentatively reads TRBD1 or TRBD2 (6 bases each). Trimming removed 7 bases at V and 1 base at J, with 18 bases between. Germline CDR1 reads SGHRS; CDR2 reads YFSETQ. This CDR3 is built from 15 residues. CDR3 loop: CASSSTAGTSYEQYF. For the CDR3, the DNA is TGCGCCAGCTCATCCACGGCGGGGACATCCTACGAGCAGTACTTC.

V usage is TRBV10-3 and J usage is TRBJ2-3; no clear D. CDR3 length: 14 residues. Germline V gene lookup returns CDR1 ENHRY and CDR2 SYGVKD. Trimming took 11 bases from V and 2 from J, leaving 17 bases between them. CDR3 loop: CAANTQENTDTQYF. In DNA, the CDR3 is TGTGCCGCGAATACCCAGGAGAACACAGATACGCAGTATTTT.

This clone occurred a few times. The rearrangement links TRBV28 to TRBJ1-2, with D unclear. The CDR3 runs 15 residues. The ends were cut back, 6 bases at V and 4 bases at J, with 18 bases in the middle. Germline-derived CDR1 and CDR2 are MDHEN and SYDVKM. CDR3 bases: TGTGCCAGCAGCCCCGTTGCCCAATGGGGCTATGGCTACACCTTC. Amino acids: CASSPVAQWGYGYTF.